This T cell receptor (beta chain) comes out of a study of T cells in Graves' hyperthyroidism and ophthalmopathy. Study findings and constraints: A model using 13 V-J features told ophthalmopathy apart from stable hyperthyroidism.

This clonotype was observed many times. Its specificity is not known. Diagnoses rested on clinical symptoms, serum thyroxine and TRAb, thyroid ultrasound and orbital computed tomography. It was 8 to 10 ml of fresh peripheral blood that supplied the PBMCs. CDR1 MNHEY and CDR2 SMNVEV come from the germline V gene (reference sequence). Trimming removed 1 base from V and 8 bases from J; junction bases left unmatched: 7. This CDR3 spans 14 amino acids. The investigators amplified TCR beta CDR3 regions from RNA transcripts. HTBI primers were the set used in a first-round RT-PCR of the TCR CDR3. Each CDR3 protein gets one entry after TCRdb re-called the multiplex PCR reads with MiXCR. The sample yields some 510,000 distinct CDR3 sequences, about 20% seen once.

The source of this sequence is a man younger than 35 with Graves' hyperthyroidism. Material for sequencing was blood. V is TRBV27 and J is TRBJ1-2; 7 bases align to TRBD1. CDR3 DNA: TGTGCCAGCAGTTTATTAGGACAGGCCGGCGGCTACACCTTC. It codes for CASSLLGQAGGYTF.